This entry describes one T cell receptor (beta chain). No antigen is known for it. Sequencing targeted expressed TCRB transcripts, as all isolated RNA had been reverse transcribed. Libraries were prepared by immunoSEQ multiplex PCR; TCRdb keeps only in-frame clonotypes and omits some of them. The data contain 150,000 to 190,000 clones, around 10% of them singletons. Averaging approximately 120 mL, one heparinised blood draw came from each individual donor. A CD45RO/CCR7/CD25/CD127/CD95/CD27 panel sorted naive, central memory, regulatory and stem cell-like memory CD4+ cells. The data stem from a study of beta chain features in type 1 diabetes. Turning to the study itself: The number of sorted cells examined across all samples was 107,917,701.

Findings and caveats of the study: Junctions at VDJ sites from type 1 diabetes patients had fewer insertions and more deletions.

V lost 2 bases and J lost 2; bases outside the gene matches: 5. This CDR3 comprises 15 residues. CDR1 SGHVS and CDR2 FQNEAQ come from the germline V gene. The rearrangement joins TRBV7-8 to TRBJ2-5, with 7 bases fitting TRBD1. The TCR originated in a man between 18 and 35 years old in good health. Material for sequencing was central memory CD4+ T cells from blood. The chain's CDR3 is CASSLYRGLQETQYF. DNA for the CDR3: TGTGCCAGCAGCTTATACAGGGGTCTACAAGAGACCCAGTACTTC.